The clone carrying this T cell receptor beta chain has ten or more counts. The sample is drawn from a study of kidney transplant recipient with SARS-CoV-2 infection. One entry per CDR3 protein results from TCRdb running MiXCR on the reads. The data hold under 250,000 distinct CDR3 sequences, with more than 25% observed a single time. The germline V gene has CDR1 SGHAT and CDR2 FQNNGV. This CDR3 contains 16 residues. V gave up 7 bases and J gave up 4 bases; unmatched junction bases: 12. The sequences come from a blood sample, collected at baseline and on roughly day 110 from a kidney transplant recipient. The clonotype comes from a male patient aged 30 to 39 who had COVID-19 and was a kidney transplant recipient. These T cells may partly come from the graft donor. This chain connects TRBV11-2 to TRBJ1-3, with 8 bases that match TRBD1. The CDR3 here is CASTLGQGAAGNTIYF. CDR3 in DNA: TGTGCCAGCACCTTGGGGCAGGGGGCCGCCGGAAACACCATATATTTT.